Shown below are 30 T cell receptor beta chains from a single sample sequenced in a study of cytomegalovirus exposure and HLA in healthy donors. The PCR was carried out with 60 Vbeta primers and 13 Jbeta primers. Method: immunoSEQ multiplex PCR; TCRdb's copy keeps in-frame clones and lacks some. The data show roughly 200,000 clones, about 9% seen once. The sample consisted of PBMCs. These receptors all come from a young woman in good health and CMV-seropositive.

In its sample, this clone was seen a few times. Germline is not matched at one junction end, which may reflect a read error. This sample also contains other DNA sequences that code for the same CDR3. V usage is TRBV4-1 and J usage is TRBJ1-3; 11 bases are a match to TRBD1. Germline lookup yields CDR1 MGHRA and CDR2 YSYEKL. This CDR3 has 15 amino acids. The CDR3 bases are TGCGCCAGCAGCCTGGACAGGGGGCATGGAAACACCATCTATTTT. Protein: CASSLDRGHGNTIYF.

The chain joins TRBV25-1 to TRBJ2-5; 7 bases fit TRBD2. Germline V gene data show CDR1 as MGHDK and CDR2 as SYGVNS. This CDR3 has 15 residues. Trimming took 1 base from V and 5 from J; bases not matched to a gene: 7. This CDR3 is CASSELRQGGETQYF. The CDR3 DNA is TGTGCCAGCAGTGAATTACGCCAGGGAGGGGAGACCCAGTACTTC.

A few counts support this clone. The chain carries TRBV21-1 and TRBJ1-1; the table calls TRBD1, which could not be checked here. TRBV21-1 is assigned pseudogene status. The CDR3 runs to 16 residues. The CDR3 here is CASSKRTGNCYTEAFF. CDR3 bases: TGTGCCAGCAGCAAGAGGACAGGGAACTGCTACACTGAAGCTTTCTTT.

This clone was detected only a few times. The chain uses TRBV7-8 and TRBJ2-5; tentatively, D is TRBD2 (5 bases). The CDR3 sequence is 13 residues long. Germline lookup yields CDR1 SGHVS and CDR2 FQNEAQ. Trimming stripped 5 bases from V and 4 bases from J, with 11 bases between. CDR3 sequence (DNA): TGTGCCAGCAGCGCTAGCATTCTAGAGACCCAGTACTTC. Residues: CASSASILETQYF.

Only a few counts were recorded for this clone. The gene calls are TRBV18 and TRBJ2-7; no clear D. The V end was cut by 3 bases, the J end by 4 bases, with 13 bases between. From germline, CDR1 is KGHSH and CDR2 LQKENI. The CDR3 has 14 residues. Here the CDR3 DNA reads TGTGCCAGCTCACCTAGTCCGAATCTATACGAGCAGTACTTC. Amino acids: CASSPSPNLYEQYF.

J is TRBJ2-2 and V is TRBV9, with unresolved D. Germline values: CDR1 SGDLS, CDR2 YYNGEE. The CDR3 consists of 12 residues. V was trimmed by 0 bases and J by 7 bases, leaving 4 bases between them. The CDR3 sequence: CASSVAVGELFF. The CDR3 DNA sequence: TGTGCCAGCAGCGTAGCTGTCGGGGAGCTGTTTTTT.

This clone showed up just a few times. The gene calls are TRBV29-1 and TRBJ1-2; D possibly corresponds to TRBD1 (5 bases). CDR1 is SQVTM and CDR2 is ANQGSEA in the germline V gene. The germline V and J ends were trimmed by 7 bases and 6 bases, with 15 bases remaining between them. The length of the CDR3 is 12 residues. Written as DNA, the CDR3 is TGCAGCGCCTTTACCACCAGGGATGGCTACACCTTC. This encodes CSAFTTRDGYTF. Looking up the rest from reference TRBV29-1 and TRBJ1-2 gives the full variable domain: SAVISQKPSRDICQRGTSLTIQCQVDSQVTMMFWYRQQPGQSLTLIATANQGSEATYESGFVIDKFPISRPNLTFSTLTVSNMSPEDSSIYLCSAFTTRDGYTFGSGTRLTVV.

This clone was seen only a few times. The chain recombines TRBV2 with TRBJ1-5; 9 nucleotides agree with TRBD1. The CDR3 is made up of 14 amino acids. V lost 7 bases, J lost 6 bases, and 7 bases stayed unmatched. Per germline, CDR1 SNHLY and CDR2 FYNNEI. CDR3 sequence reads: CASTSGTGIQPQHF. CDR3 in DNA: TGTGCCAGCACATCCGGGACAGGGATTCAGCCCCAGCATTTT.

The chain has TRBV18 and TRBJ2-1, with 10 bases fitting TRBD2. The CDR3 has 16 residues. Trimming removed 0 bases from V and 9 bases from J; junction bases left unmatched: 8. CDR1 and CDR2 (germline): KGHSH, LQKENI. The chain's CDR3 is CASSPPSSGRGGEQFF. The CDR3, as DNA: TGTGCCAGCTCACCACCGTCTAGCGGGAGAGGTGGTGAGCAGTTCTTC.

The CDR3 sequence is CASTWTSSSYEQYF. The CDR3 DNA reads as TGTGCCAGCACCTGGACTTCCAGCTCCTACGAGCAGTACTTC. The rearrangement uses TRBV6-1 and TRBJ2-7; D possibly corresponds to TRBD2 (5 bases). V was shortened by 7 bases and J by 0 bases, with 13 bases between the two germline ends. Germline assignment: CDR1 MNHNS and CDR2 SASEGT. The CDR3 is 14 residues long.

This clone showed up just a few times. CDR3 nucleotides: TGCGCCAGCAGCCAAGCCGGGAGGATCACAGATACGCAGTATTTT. Translated: CASSQAGRITDTQYF. This chain links TRBV4-1 with TRBJ2-3; 7 positions agree with TRBD2. CDR3 length equals 15 residues. CDR1 MGHRA and CDR2 YSYEKL come from the germline V gene. V lost 1 base, J lost 2 bases, and 3 bases stayed unmatched.

The chain joins TRBV6-6 to TRBJ1-5, with 7 positions matching TRBD1. This CDR3 region has 14 residues. Germline trimming cut 4 bases from V and 6 bases from J; bases unmatched to any gene: 6. In germline, CDR1 is MNHNY, CDR2 SVGAGI (reference sequence). CDR3 sequence: CASSSGTVSQPQHF. The DNA for the CDR3 is TGTGCCAGCAGTTCAGGGACAGTGAGTCAGCCCCAGCATTTT.

This clone was recorded a few times. This chain joins TRBV6-1 and TRBJ2-7; 8 nucleotides match TRBD2. Trimming cost V 0 bases and J 7 bases; bases outside gene matches: 8. The CDR3 totals 15 residues. CDR1 MNHNS and CDR2 SASEGT come from the germline V gene. The CDR3 region is CASSEAYGRAREQYF. DNA for the CDR3: TGTGCCAGCAGTGAAGCTTACGGGAGGGCCCGGGAGCAGTACTTC.

The V gene is TRBV15, the J gene TRBJ2-1; TRBD1 aligns across 9 bases. This CDR3 contains 15 residues. Germline trimming cut 0 bases from V and 8 bases from J; bases unmatched to any gene: 5. Germline assignment: CDR1 LNHNV and CDR2 YYDKDF (reference sequence). DNA of the CDR3: TGTGCCACCAGCAGAGAGGGGACAGGGTACCATGAGCAGTTCTTC. Its protein product is CATSREGTGYHEQFF.

V and J are TRBV6-6 and TRBJ2-3; 10 bases match TRBD2. Germline V gene lookup returns CDR1 MNHNY and CDR2 SVGAGI (reference sequence). The CDR3 covers 15 residues. J lost 2 bases, V lost 2 bases, and 1 base had no gene match. Here the CDR3 reads CASSYGTSATDTQYF. CDR3 DNA: TGTGCCAGCAGTTACGGGACTAGCGCCACAGATACGCAGTATTTT.

V is TRBV19 and J is TRBJ1-5; D unresolved. V was shortened by 6 bases and J by 1 base, with 10 bases between the two germline ends. Germline values: CDR1 LNHDA, CDR2 SQIVND (reference sequence). There are 14 residues in the CDR3. Written as DNA, the CDR3 is TGTGCCAGTAGGGCAGGACTGAGCAATCAGCCCCAGCATTTT. Translating gives CASRAGLSNQPQHF.

In this sample, this clone turned up a few times. The V and J genes are TRBV6-1 and TRBJ2-5; TRBD2 matches at 7 bases. The CDR3 runs 15 residues. Germline loops: CDR1 MNHNS, CDR2 SASEGT. V lost 3 bases to trimming and J lost 5 bases; unmatched junction nucleotides: 9. The CDR3 DNA reads TGTGCCAGCAGTGAGAAGAGGGGAGGGGACGAGACCCAGTACTTC. This translates into CASSEKRGGDETQYF.

The gene calls are TRBV5-1 and TRBJ2-1, with D maybe TRBD2 (6 bases). The V gene's germline CDR1 is SGHRS and CDR2 YFSETQ. V lost 6 bases, J lost 7 bases, and 17 bases lay in between. The CDR3 spans 14 residues. CDR3 sequence reads: CASKGLASGNEQFF. The DNA of the CDR3 is TGCGCCAGCAAGGGCCTAGCGTCGGGGAATGAGCAGTTCTTC.

This clone was seen more than once but under ten times. The gene calls are TRBV30 and TRBJ2-5; D gene unclear. Germline CDR1 is GTSNPN and CDR2 is SVGIG (reference sequence). CDR3 length: 13 amino acids. Trimming removed 5 bases at V and 7 bases at J, with 17 bases between. The CDR3 region has the DNA TGTGCCTGGGCCGCTCGGGTCTTGGGGACCCAGTACTTC. This codes for CAWAARVLGTQYF.

V and J are TRBV7-2 and TRBJ1-1, with D possibly being TRBD1 (6 bases). Germline V CDR1 and CDR2: SGHTA, FQGNSA. This CDR3 comprises 15 residues. V dropped 5 bases and J dropped 3 bases, with 16 bases sitting between them. CDR3 coding DNA: TGTGCCAGCAGCACAGGGAATGGGCGTGACACTGAAGCTTTCTTT. Protein product: CASSTGNGRDTEAFF.

V gene TRBV7-3 combines with J gene TRBJ1-1; 8 bases agree with TRBD1. The germline gives CDR1 SGHTA, CDR2 FQGTGA. J lost 2 bases, V lost 5 bases, and 10 bases had no gene match. The CDR3 is 16 amino acids. Written as DNA, the CDR3 is TGTGCCAGCAGCCTAGAGGGCAGGGGGCGAAACACTGAAGCTTTCTTT. Amino acids: CASSLEGRGRNTEAFF.

This clone was seen a handful of times. J is TRBJ2-7 and V is TRBV11-2, with TRBD2 matching over 8 bases. The CDR3 has 15 residues. Germline V lookup: CDR1 SGHAT, CDR2 FQNNGV. After removal of 7 bases from V and 2 bases from J, the junction contained 10 bases not matched to a gene. The chain's CDR3 is CASTPRTSRAYEQYF. CDR3 nucleotides: TGTGCCAGCACCCCCCGGACTAGCCGCGCCTACGAGCAGTACTTC.

This clone was counted between two and nine times. The chain has TRBV4-1 and TRBJ1-3, with TRBD1 matching over 12 bases. Germline loops: CDR1 MGHRA, CDR2 YSYEKL. Trimming took 1 base from V and 3 from J; bases not matched to a gene: 7. The CDR3 spans 18 residues. In nucleotides, the CDR3 is TGCGCCAGCAGCCAAGCAGGGACAGGGGGCCTCCTTGGAAACACCATATATTTT. Encoded protein: CASSQAGTGGLLGNTIYF.

This clone showed up just a few times. The CDR3 region is CASSQDGDTQYF. CDR3 bases: TGTGCCAGCAGCCAAGACGGAGATACGCAGTATTTT. This sequence joins TRBV4-2 and TRBJ2-3; D not resolved. Germline V gene lookup returns CDR1 LGHNA and CDR2 YNFKEQ. The V and J ends lost 0 bases and 5 bases respectively, with 3 bases between them. This CDR3 is 12 amino acids long.

This clone was detected only a few times. The J gene is TRBJ2-1, the V gene TRBV9, with 11 nucleotides matching TRBD2. The CDR3 sequence is 17 residues long. V lost 4 bases to trimming and J lost 6 bases; unmatched junction nucleotides: 12. Germline values: CDR1 SGDLS, CDR2 YYNGEE. CDR3 amino acids: CASSPSPLAGGFNEQFF. The CDR3 nucleotides are TGTGCCAGCAGCCCCAGCCCCCTAGCGGGAGGTTTCAATGAGCAGTTCTTC.

This clone was counted a few times. J is TRBJ2-7 and V is TRBV7-9; D remains ambiguous. CDR3 size: 13 residues. V dropped 4 bases and J dropped 3 bases, with 10 bases sitting between them. Germline values: CDR1 SEHNR, CDR2 FQNEAQ (reference sequence). The CDR3 coding sequence is TGTGCCAGCAGCTCCTTGTTTATCTACGAGCAGTACTTC. This codes for CASSSLFIYEQYF. Variable domain in full (rest from reference TRBV7-9 and TRBJ2-7): DTGVSQNPRHKITKRGQNVTFRCDPISEHNRLYWYRQTLGQGPEFLTYFQNEAQLEKSRLLSDRFSAERPKGSFSTLEIQRTEQGDSAMYLCASSSLFIYEQYFGPGTRLTVT.

The DNA for the CDR3 is TGTGCCAGCAGCCAATCCACAGGACTAGTTCGGTATGGCTACACCTTC. As protein: CASSQSTGLVRYGYTF. V gene TRBV7-2 combines with J gene TRBJ1-2; the D gene is possibly TRBD1 (5 bases). Trimming took off 5 bases at V and 5 bases at J, with 21 bases between the two ends. This CDR3 comprises 16 residues. Germline values: CDR1 SGHTA, CDR2 FQGNSA.

The V and J genes are TRBV4-1 and TRBJ2-1; 9 positions match TRBD2. V shed 5 bases and J 5 bases; nucleotides not matched to a gene: 7. Germline CDR1 and CDR2: MGHRA and YSYEKL. The CDR3 consists of 15 residues. CDR3: CASSSTTSGHNEQFF. In DNA, the CDR3 is TGCGCCAGCAGCTCCACGACTAGCGGACACAATGAGCAGTTCTTC.

This clone was recorded a few times. The chain joins TRBV6-5 to TRBJ2-1; 9 bases align to TRBD2. Germline V gene lookup returns CDR1 MNHEY and CDR2 SVGAGI. The CDR3 totals 13 residues. V shed 8 bases and J 7 bases; nucleotides not matched to a gene: 6. CDR3 nucleotides: TGTGCCAGCGGGGGACTAGCAGAGAATGAGCAGTTCTTC. Protein sequence: CASGGLAENEQFF.

The chain recombines TRBV7-9 with TRBJ2-7; D call uncertain. V shed 0 bases and J shed 0 bases, with 6 bases lying between them. The germline V gene has CDR1 SEHNR and CDR2 FQNEAQ (reference sequence). This CDR3 comprises 14 residues. The CDR3, as DNA: TGTGCCAGCAGCTTAGCGGCAGTCTCCTACGAGCAGTACTTC. It specifies CASSLAAVSYEQYF.